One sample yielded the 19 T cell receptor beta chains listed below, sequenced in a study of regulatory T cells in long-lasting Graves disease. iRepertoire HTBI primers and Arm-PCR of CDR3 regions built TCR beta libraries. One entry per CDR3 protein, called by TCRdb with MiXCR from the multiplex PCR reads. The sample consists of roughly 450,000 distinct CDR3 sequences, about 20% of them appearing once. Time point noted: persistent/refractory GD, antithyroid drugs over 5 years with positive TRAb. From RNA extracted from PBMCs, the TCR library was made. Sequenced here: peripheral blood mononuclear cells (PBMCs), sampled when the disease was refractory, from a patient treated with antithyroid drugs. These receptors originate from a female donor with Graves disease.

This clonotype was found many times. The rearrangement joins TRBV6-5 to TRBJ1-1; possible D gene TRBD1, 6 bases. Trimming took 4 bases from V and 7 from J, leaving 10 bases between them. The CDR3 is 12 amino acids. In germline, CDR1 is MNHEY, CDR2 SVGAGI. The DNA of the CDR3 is TGTGCCAGCAGTTCGGACAGCCGTGAAGCTTTCTTT. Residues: CASSSDSREAFF.

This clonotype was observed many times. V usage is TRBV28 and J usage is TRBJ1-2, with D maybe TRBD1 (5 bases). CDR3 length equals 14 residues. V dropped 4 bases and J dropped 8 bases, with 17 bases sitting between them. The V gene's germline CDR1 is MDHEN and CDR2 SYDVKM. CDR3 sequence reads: CASSSPTGTGGYTF. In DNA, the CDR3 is TGTGCCAGCAGTTCCCCTACCGGGACTGGGGGCTACACCTTC.

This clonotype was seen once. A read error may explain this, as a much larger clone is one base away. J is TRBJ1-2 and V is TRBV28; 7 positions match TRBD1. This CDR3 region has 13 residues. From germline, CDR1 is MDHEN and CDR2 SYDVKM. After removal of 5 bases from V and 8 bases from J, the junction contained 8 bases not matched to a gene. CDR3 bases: TGTGCCAGCAGTACAGGGGCTGGTTTGGGCTACACCTTC. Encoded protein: CASSTGAGLGYTF.

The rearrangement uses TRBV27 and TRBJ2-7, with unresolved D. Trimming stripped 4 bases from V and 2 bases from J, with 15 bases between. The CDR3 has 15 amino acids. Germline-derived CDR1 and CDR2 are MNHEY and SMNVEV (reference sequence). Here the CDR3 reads CASSSPSRRPYEQYF. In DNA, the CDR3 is TGTGCCAGCAGTTCGCCCTCCCGGCGGCCCTACGAGCAGTACTTC.

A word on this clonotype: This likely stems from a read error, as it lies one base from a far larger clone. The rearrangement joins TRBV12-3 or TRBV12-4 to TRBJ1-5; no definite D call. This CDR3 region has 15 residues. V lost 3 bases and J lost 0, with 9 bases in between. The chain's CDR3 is CASSFGRHSNQPQHF. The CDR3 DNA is TGTGCCAGCAGTTTTGGCAGGCATAGCAATCAGCCCCAGCATTTT.

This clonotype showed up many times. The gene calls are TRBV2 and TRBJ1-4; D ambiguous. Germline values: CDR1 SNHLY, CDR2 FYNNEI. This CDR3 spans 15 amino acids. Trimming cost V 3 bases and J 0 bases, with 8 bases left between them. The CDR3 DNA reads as TGTGCCAGCAGTGATGAGGAATCAACTAATGAAAAACTGTTTTTT. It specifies CASSDEESTNEKLFF.

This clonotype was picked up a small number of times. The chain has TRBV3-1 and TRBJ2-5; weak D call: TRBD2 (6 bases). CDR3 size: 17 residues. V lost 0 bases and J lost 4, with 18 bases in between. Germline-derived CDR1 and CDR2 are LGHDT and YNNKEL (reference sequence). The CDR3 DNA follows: TGTGCCAGCAGCCAAGACCAGGGATCGGGACTCGGAGAGACCCAGTACTTC. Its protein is CASSQDQGSGLGETQYF.

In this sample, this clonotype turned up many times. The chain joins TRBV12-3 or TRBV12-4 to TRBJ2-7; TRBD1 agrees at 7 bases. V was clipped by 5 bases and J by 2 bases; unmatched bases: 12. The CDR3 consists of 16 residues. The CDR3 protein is CASSPLGTALPYEQYF. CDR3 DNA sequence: TGTGCCAGCAGTCCCCTCGGGACAGCACTTCCCTACGAGCAGTACTTC.

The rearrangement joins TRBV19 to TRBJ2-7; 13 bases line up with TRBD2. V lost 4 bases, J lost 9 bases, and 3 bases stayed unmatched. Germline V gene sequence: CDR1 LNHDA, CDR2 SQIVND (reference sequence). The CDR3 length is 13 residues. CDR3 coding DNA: TGTGCCAGTAGTAGACTAGCGGGAGGTCTGCAGTACTTC. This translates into CASSRLAGGLQYF.

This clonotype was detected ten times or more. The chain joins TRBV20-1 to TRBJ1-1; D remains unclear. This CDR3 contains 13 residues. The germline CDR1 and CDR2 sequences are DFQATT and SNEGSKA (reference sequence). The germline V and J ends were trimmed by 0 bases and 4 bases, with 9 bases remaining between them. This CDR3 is CSAREGGFTEAFF. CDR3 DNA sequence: TGCAGTGCTAGAGAAGGTGGTTTCACTGAAGCTTTCTTT.

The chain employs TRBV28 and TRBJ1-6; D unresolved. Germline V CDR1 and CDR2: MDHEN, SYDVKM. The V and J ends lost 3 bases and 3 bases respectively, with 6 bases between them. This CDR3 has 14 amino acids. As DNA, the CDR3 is TGTGCCAGCAGTTTGGTCAGCTATAATTCACCCCTCCACTTT. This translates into CASSLVSYNSPLHF.

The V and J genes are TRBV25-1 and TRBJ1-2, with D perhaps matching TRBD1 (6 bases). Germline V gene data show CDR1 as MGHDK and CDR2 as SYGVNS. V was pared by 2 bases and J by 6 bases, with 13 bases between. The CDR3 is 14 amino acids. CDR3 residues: CASSETGGWNGYTF. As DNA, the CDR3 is TGTGCCAGCAGTGAAACCGGGGGCTGGAATGGCTACACCTTC.

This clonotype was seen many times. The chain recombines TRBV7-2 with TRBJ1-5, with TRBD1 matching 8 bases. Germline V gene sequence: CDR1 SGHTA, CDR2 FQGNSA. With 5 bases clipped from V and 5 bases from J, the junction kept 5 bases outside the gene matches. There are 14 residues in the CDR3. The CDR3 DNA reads TGTGCCAGCAGCCCTGACAGGGGTCATCAGCCCCAGCATTTT. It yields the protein CASSPDRGHQPQHF.

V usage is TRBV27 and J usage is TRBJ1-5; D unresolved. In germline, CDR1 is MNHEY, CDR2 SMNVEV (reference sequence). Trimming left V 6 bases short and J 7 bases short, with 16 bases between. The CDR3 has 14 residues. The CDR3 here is CASRRSFGRQPQHF. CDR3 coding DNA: TGTGCCAGCAGGCGATCCTTCGGGCGGCAGCCCCAGCATTTT.

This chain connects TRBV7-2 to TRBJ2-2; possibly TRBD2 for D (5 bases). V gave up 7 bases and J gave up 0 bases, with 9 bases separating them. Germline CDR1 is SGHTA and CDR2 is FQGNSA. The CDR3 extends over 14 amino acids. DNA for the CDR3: TGTGCCAGCATGTACGGGGCGAACACCGGGGAGCTGTTTTTT. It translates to CASMYGANTGELFF.

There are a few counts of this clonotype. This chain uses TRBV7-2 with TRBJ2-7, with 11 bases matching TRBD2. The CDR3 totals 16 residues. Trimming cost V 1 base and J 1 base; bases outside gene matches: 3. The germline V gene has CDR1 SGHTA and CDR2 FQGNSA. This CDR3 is CASSLVASGGSYEQYF. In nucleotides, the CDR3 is TGTGCCAGCAGCTTAGTGGCTAGCGGGGGGTCCTACGAGCAGTACTTC.

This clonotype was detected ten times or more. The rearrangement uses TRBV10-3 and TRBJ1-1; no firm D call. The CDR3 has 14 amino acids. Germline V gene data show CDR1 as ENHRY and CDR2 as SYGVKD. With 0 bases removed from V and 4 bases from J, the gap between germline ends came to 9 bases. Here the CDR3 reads CAISESGRVTEAFF. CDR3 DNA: TGTGCCATCAGTGAGTCGGGGAGGGTCACTGAAGCTTTCTTT.

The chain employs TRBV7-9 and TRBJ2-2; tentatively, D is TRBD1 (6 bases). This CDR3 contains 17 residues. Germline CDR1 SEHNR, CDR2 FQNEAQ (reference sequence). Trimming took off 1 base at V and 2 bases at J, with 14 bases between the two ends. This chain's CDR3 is CASSLEGTSLNTGELFF. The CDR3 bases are TGTGCCAGCAGCTTAGAAGGGACAAGTCTTAACACCGGGGAGCTGTTTTTT.

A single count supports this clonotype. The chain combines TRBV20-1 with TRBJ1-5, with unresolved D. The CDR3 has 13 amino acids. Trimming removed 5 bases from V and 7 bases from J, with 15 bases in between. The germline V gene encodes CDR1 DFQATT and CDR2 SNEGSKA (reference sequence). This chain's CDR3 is CSALSSADQPQHF. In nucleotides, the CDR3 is TGCAGTGCTCTCAGTTCTGCTGACCAGCCCCAGCATTTT.